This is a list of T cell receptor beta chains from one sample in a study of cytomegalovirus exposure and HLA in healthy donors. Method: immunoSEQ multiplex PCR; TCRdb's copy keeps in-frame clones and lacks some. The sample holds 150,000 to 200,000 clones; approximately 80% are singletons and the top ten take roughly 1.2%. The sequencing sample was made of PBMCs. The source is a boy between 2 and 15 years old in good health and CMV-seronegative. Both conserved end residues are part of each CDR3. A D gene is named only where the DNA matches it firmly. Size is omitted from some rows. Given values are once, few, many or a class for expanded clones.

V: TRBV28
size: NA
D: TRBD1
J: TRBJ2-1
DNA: TGTGCCAGCAGTATCCCGGGACAGGGCAATGAGCAGTTCTTC
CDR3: CASSIPGQGNEQFF

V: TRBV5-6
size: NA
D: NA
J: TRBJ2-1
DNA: TGTGCCAGCAGCTTGTATGACTACTACAATGAGCAGTTCTTC
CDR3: CASSLYDYYNEQFF

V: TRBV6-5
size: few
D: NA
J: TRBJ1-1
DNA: TGTGCCAGCAAGAGAGGGCTACTAGATAACACTGAAGCTTTCTTT
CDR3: CASKRGLLDNTEAFF

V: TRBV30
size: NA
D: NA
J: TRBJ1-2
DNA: TGTGCCTGGAGCGGTGAGCGGGACGGCCGCGTTTATGGCTACACCTTC
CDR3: CAWSGERDGRVYGYTF

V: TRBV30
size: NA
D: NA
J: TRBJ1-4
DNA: TGTGCCTGGAGTGTAGTTCTGCGGGAAATCCTGTTTTTT
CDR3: CAWSVVLREILFF

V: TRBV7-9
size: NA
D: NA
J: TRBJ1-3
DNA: TGTGCCAGCAGCTTAGGACAGCTTAACACCATATATTTT
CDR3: CASSLGQLNTIYF

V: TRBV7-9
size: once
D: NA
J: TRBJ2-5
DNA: TGTGCCAGCAGCCTTAGTGAGACCCAGTACTTC
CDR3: CASSLSETQYF

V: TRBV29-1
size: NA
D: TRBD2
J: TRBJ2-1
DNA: TGCAGCGTTGCATTTCCCGCTAGCGGGAGTTACAATGAGCAGTTCTTC
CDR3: CSVAFPASGSYNEQFF

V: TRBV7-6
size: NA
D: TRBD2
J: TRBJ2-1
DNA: TGTGCCAGCAGCCGACGCACTTTCGGGACTAGCGGAGACAATGAGCAGTTCTTC
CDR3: CASSRRTFGTSGDNEQFF

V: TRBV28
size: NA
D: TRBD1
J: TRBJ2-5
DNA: TGTGCCAGCAGGTCCGGGACAGGGTTTAAACAAGAGACCCAGTACTTC
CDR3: CASRSGTGFKQETQYF

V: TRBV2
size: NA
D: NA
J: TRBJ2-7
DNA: TGTGCCAGCAGCCAATCCTACGAGCAGTACTTC
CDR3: CASSQSYEQYF

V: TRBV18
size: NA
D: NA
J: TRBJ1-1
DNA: TGTGCCAGCTCAGGACAGTACGGGAACACTGAAGCTTTCTTT
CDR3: CASSGQYGNTEAFF